These T cell receptor beta chains were read from a single sample in a study of blood T cell repertoires in COVID-19. Only in-frame clones appear in the TCRdb table, and some are missing; sequencing was by immunoSEQ multiplex PCR. The data hold fewer than 150,000 clones, with 75% to 90% observed a single time. The sequencing input was peripheral blood. The receptors shown here come from a woman aged 45-65 years who had recovered from COVID-19. CDR3s include the opening cysteine and the closing phenylalanine or tryptophan. Each record gives: J gene, clone size, D gene, V gene, CDR3 DNA, CDR3 protein. The D gene is left open where the match is weak. Size tells how often a clone was seen (once, few, many) or the class of an expanded clone, and some rows leave it out.

>TRBJ1-1|NA|NA|TRBV30
TGTGCCTGGGTCCGGGACACGAACACTGAAGCTTTCTTT
CAWVRDTNTEAFF
>TRBJ2-1|NA|TRBD2|TRBV9
TGTGCCAGCAGCCTTCGAGGGACTAGTTATGAGCAGTTCTTC
CASSLRGTSYEQFF
>TRBJ2-5|NA|TRBD2|TRBV6-2/TRBV6-3
TGTGCCAGCAGTTACTACAAGAAAAAAGGACTAGCGAGAGGAGAGACCCAGTACTTC
CASSYYKKKGLARGETQYF
>TRBJ2-7|once|TRBD2|TRBV6-4
TGTGCCAAGACACTAGCGGGAGGGCCCTACGAGCAGTACTTC
CAKTLAGGPYEQYF
>TRBJ1-1|NA|NA|TRBV16
TGTGCCAGCAGCCTAAGACAGGATGGGACTGAAGCTTTCTTT
CASSLRQDGTEAFF
>TRBJ2-3|NA|TRBD1|TRBV18
TGTGCCAGCTCACTAGGGGGACAGCTCACAGATACGCAGTATTTT
CASSLGGQLTDTQYF
>TRBJ2-5|few|TRBD1|TRBV5-5
TGTGCCAGCAGCCTGGGACAGGGGAAGACCCAGTACTTC
CASSLGQGKTQYF
>TRBJ1-2|NA|NA|TRBV19
TGTGCCAGTAAGAACAGGGTGCCCTATGGCTACACCTTC
CASKNRVPYGYTF
>TRBJ2-3|NA|NA|TRBV18
TGTGCCAGCTCACCACGAACGGCGGGGGCCGGCACAGATACGCAGTATTTT
CASSPRTAGAGTDTQYF
>TRBJ2-5|NA|NA|TRBV5-4
TGTGCCAGCAGCTCCACAGGGACGGAGACCCAGTACTTC
CASSSTGTETQYF
>TRBJ1-2|NA|NA|TRBV2
TGTGCCAGCAGTCGGATGGACAGTACGTTAAACTATGGCTACACCTTC
CASSRMDSTLNYGYTF
>TRBJ1-1|NA|TRBD1|TRBV7-6
TGTGCCAGCAGCTTAACAGGGGGGAACACTGAAGCTTTCTTT
CASSLTGGNTEAFF
>TRBJ2-2|NA|TRBD2|TRBV5-1
TGCGCCAGCAGTGGGACTAGCGGGAGGTACACCGGGGAGCTGTTTTTT
CASSGTSGRYTGELFF
>TRBJ1-2|NA|NA|TRBV3-1/TRBV3-2
TGTGCCAGCAGCCCTCTTCGGGGAAACTATGGCTACACCTTC
CASSPLRGNYGYTF
>TRBJ1-4|few|NA|TRBV19
TGTGCCAGTAGTATAGGGTCGGCAGGGACTAATGAAAAACTGTTTTTT
CASSIGSAGTNEKLFF
>TRBJ2-3|NA|NA|TRBV5-4
TGTGCCAGCAGCTTGGGGACTAGCACAGATACGCAGTATTTT
CASSLGTSTDTQYF